A selection of T cell receptor beta chains follows, all from one sample in a study of T cell responses to AZD1222 COVID-19 vaccine. The assay was immunoSEQ multiplex PCR, and TCRdb's table has in-frame clones only and misses some. The sample lists over 100,000 clones, around 87% occurring once. The sample was peripheral blood, taken on day 0 of AZD1222 vaccination. The receptors come from an adult in good health. Each CDR3 is given with its conserved first and last residue. A D gene is named only where the DNA matches it firmly. Clone size is not always given. Where it is, it says once, few, many or a class for expanded clones.

clone size: .; J gene: TRBJ2-7; D gene: .; V gene: TRBV5-1; CDR3 DNA: TGCGCCAGCAGCTTGTCAGGGGATGGTAACTACGAGCAGTACTTC; CDR3 protein: CASSLSGDGNYEQYF
clone size: few; J gene: TRBJ2-1; D gene: .; V gene: TRBV19; CDR3 DNA: TGTGCCAGTAGTGCAGACAGCTACAATGAGCAGTTCTTC; CDR3 protein: CASSADSYNEQFF
clone size: .; J gene: TRBJ2-5; D gene: .; V gene: TRBV4-3; CDR3 DNA: TGCGCCAGCAGCCTAATCCAGGGGGGGGCCCAAGAGACCCAGTACTTC; CDR3 protein: CASSLIQGGAQETQYF
clone size: .; J gene: TRBJ2-5; D gene: .; V gene: TRBV11-3; CDR3 DNA: TGTGCCAGCAGCTTAGGGCCCGGGGAGACCCAGTACTTC; CDR3 protein: CASSLGPGETQYF
clone size: .; J gene: TRBJ2-2; D gene: TRBD2; V gene: TRBV7-2; CDR3 DNA: TGTGCCAGCACCGAGAGACTAGCGGATCAGTTGGGCACCGGGGAGCTGTTTTTT; CDR3 protein: CASTERLADQLGTGELFF
clone size: .; J gene: TRBJ2-1; D gene: .; V gene: TRBV18; CDR3 DNA: TGTGCCAGCTCACCACTATCGACAGTTCAGGGTGAGCAGTTCTTC; CDR3 protein: CASSPLSTVQGEQFF
clone size: few; J gene: TRBJ2-2; D gene: TRBD2; V gene: TRBV5-1; CDR3 DNA: TGCGCCAGCAGCTTGATTGCGGGAGGAGGGACCGGGGAGCTGTTTTTT; CDR3 protein: CASSLIAGGGTGELFF
clone size: once; J gene: TRBJ1-2; D gene: .; V gene: TRBV5-6; CDR3 DNA: TGTGCCAGCAGCTTAAGGGAAGTTAATGGCTACACCTTC; CDR3 protein: CASSLREVNGYTF
clone size: .; J gene: TRBJ2-2; D gene: TRBD1; V gene: TRBV6-5; CDR3 DNA: TGTGCCAGTAAAGGGACAGGGCGTACCGGGGAGCTGTTTTTT; CDR3 protein: CASKGTGRTGELFF
clone size: .; J gene: TRBJ1-1; D gene: TRBD1; V gene: TRBV5-1; CDR3 DNA: TGCGCCAGCAGCTTTGTTACCGGGACAGTCACTGAAGCTTTCTTT; CDR3 protein: CASSFVTGTVTEAFF
clone size: .; J gene: TRBJ1-5; D gene: TRBD1; V gene: TRBV24-1; CDR3 DNA: TGTGCCACCAGTGATGCGACAGGGGGGTTACGACAGCCCCAGCATTTT; CDR3 protein: CATSDATGGLRQPQHF
clone size: .; J gene: TRBJ1-4; D gene: .; V gene: TRBV27; CDR3 DNA: TGTGCCAGCAGTGAAAGGGGTGAAAAACTGTTTTTT; CDR3 protein: CASSERGEKLFF
clone size: .; J gene: TRBJ2-1; D gene: TRBD1; V gene: TRBV4-2; CDR3 DNA: TGTGCCAGCAGCCAAGGAAGAGGGACAGGGGCTAATGAGCAGTTCTTC; CDR3 protein: CASSQGRGTGANEQFF
clone size: .; J gene: TRBJ2-7; D gene: TRBD1; V gene: TRBV18; CDR3 DNA: TGTGCCAGCTCGGCCGGGACAGTCTCCTACGAGCAGTACTTC; CDR3 protein: CASSAGTVSYEQYF
clone size: .; J gene: TRBJ1-5; D gene: TRBD1; V gene: TRBV7-6; CDR3 DNA: TGTGCCAGCAGCACAGGGACAGGGAGGAATCAGCCCCAGCATTTT; CDR3 protein: CASSTGTGRNQPQHF
clone size: .; J gene: TRBJ2-3; D gene: TRBD2; V gene: TRBV6-6; CDR3 DNA: TGTGCCAGCTCGGGGGCTAGCGGGAGCACAGATACGCAGTATTTT; CDR3 protein: CASSGASGSTDTQYF
clone size: .; J gene: TRBJ2-7; D gene: TRBD2; V gene: TRBV27; CDR3 DNA: TGTGCCAGCAGTTTAAGACTAGCGGGAGGGGAGCAGTACTTC; CDR3 protein: CASSLRLAGGEQYF
clone size: .; J gene: TRBJ1-5; D gene: TRBD1; V gene: TRBV7-9; CDR3 DNA: TGTGCCAGCAGCTGGGACAGGGGCAATCAGCCCCAGCATTTT; CDR3 protein: CASSWDRGNQPQHF
clone size: .; J gene: TRBJ2-7; D gene: TRBD2; V gene: TRBV16; CDR3 DNA: TGTGCCAGCAGCCCTAGGACTAGCGGGAACGAGCAGTACTTC; CDR3 protein: CASSPRTSGNEQYF
clone size: .; J gene: TRBJ1-2; D gene: TRBD1; V gene: TRBV5-8; CDR3 DNA: TGTGCCAGCAGCTTGGGACAGGGGTTAGACTATGGCTACACCTTC; CDR3 protein: CASSLGQGLDYGYTF
clone size: .; J gene: TRBJ2-7; D gene: .; V gene: TRBV11-1; CDR3 DNA: TGTGCCAGCAGCTCGGGGGTAAACGAGCAGTACTTC; CDR3 protein: CASSSGVNEQYF
clone size: .; J gene: TRBJ2-1; D gene: TRBD2; V gene: TRBV4-3; CDR3 DNA: TGCGCCAGCAGCCAAGTTGGGACTAGCGATGAGCAGTTCTTC; CDR3 protein: CASSQVGTSDEQFF
clone size: .; J gene: TRBJ1-1; D gene: .; V gene: TRBV6-6; CDR3 DNA: TGTGCCAGCAGCTCCACATTGAACACTGAAGCTTTCTTT; CDR3 protein: CASSSTLNTEAFF
clone size: once; J gene: TRBJ2-1; D gene: TRBD2; V gene: TRBV20-1; CDR3 DNA: TGCAGTGCTAGTCATGGGAGAAGCGGGAGAGTCGCGGGCTACAATGAGCAGTTCTTC; CDR3 protein: CSASHGRSGRVAGYNEQFF
clone size: .; J gene: TRBJ1-2; D gene: .; V gene: TRBV9; CDR3 DNA: TGTGCCAGCAGCCCGCTTTCGACGGTGAACTATGGCTACACCTTC; CDR3 protein: CASSPLSTVNYGYTF
clone size: .; J gene: TRBJ1-1; D gene: .; V gene: TRBV28; CDR3 DNA: TGTGCCAGCAGCCTCGGATCGGGCACTGAAGCTTTCTTT; CDR3 protein: CASSLGSGTEAFF
clone size: .; J gene: TRBJ1-5; D gene: TRBD1; V gene: TRBV30; CDR3 DNA: TGTGCCTGGAGCCCTCCCGACAGGGACCTTCAGCCCCAGCATTTT; CDR3 protein: CAWSPPDRDLQPQHF
clone size: .; J gene: TRBJ1-2; D gene: TRBD1; V gene: TRBV9; CDR3 DNA: TGTGCCAGCAATAGACAGGGAGGTGGCTACACCTTC; CDR3 protein: CASNRQGGGYTF
clone size: few; J gene: TRBJ1-5; D gene: .; V gene: TRBV27; CDR3 DNA: TGTGCCAGCAGTTTAACAGGTCAGCCCCAGCATTTT; CDR3 protein: CASSLTGQPQHF
clone size: .; J gene: TRBJ2-2; D gene: TRBD2; V gene: TRBV6-5; CDR3 DNA: TGTGCCAGCAGTTACCTAACTAGCGGGAGACCCGGGGAGCTGTTTTTT; CDR3 protein: CASSYLTSGRPGELFF
clone size: .; J gene: TRBJ2-3; D gene: TRBD1; V gene: TRBV19; CDR3 DNA: TGTGCCAGTAGTCTCAGGACAGGAAGCACAGATACGCAGTATTTT; CDR3 protein: CASSLRTGSTDTQYF
clone size: .; J gene: TRBJ1-5; D gene: .; V gene: TRBV28; CDR3 DNA: TGTGCCAGCATGGGATCAGGGTTAGGTCAGCCCCAGCATTTT; CDR3 protein: CASMGSGLGQPQHF
clone size: .; J gene: TRBJ1-5; D gene: .; V gene: TRBV28; CDR3 DNA: TGTGCCAGCACAGGAAGCAATCAGCCCCAGCATTTT; CDR3 protein: CASTGSNQPQHF
clone size: .; J gene: TRBJ2-1; D gene: TRBD2; V gene: TRBV3-1/TRBV3-2; CDR3 DNA: TGTGCCAGCAGCCAAGTTGCTAGCGGGAGGGCCTATGAGCAGTTCTTC; CDR3 protein: CASSQVASGRAYEQFF
clone size: .; J gene: TRBJ2-1; D gene: .; V gene: TRBV10-3; CDR3 DNA: TGTGCCTCCGGGGCTCAAAACAATGAGCAGTTCTTC; CDR3 protein: CASGAQNNEQFF
clone size: .; J gene: TRBJ1-4; D gene: TRBD1; V gene: TRBV19; CDR3 DNA: TGTGCCAGTAGACGACAGGGGTTGGCTAATGAAAAACTGTTTTTT; CDR3 protein: CASRRQGLANEKLFF
clone size: .; J gene: TRBJ2-1; D gene: .; V gene: TRBV20-1; CDR3 DNA: TGCAGTGCTAGTTCGACCGACTACAATGAGCAGTTCTTC; CDR3 protein: CSASSTDYNEQFF
clone size: .; J gene: TRBJ2-1; D gene: .; V gene: TRBV28; CDR3 DNA: TGTGCCAGCCACCTCGGGGCGGGGACCGTTAATGAGCAGTTCTTC; CDR3 protein: CASHLGAGTVNEQFF
clone size: .; J gene: TRBJ1-2; D gene: TRBD1; V gene: TRBV5-4; CDR3 DNA: TGTGCCAGCAGCAAAGGGACAGGGTGGGGCTATGGCTACACCTTC; CDR3 protein: CASSKGTGWGYGYTF
clone size: .; J gene: TRBJ1-6; D gene: .; V gene: TRBV3-1/TRBV3-2; CDR3 DNA: TGTGCCAGCAGCCCTATGGGTTCGCGTAATTCACCCCTCCACTTT; CDR3 protein: CASSPMGSRNSPLHF
clone size: .; J gene: TRBJ1-1; D gene: .; V gene: TRBV7-9; CDR3 DNA: TGTGCCAGCAGCTTTGCGGGTAAGGGCACTGAAGCTTTCTTT; CDR3 protein: CASSFAGKGTEAFF
clone size: once; J gene: TRBJ2-5; D gene: .; V gene: TRBV3-1/TRBV3-2; CDR3 DNA: TGTGCCAGCAGCCAAGGACCGGTCCCCCAAGAGACCCAGTACTTC; CDR3 protein: CASSQGPVPQETQYF
clone size: .; J gene: TRBJ2-2; D gene: .; V gene: TRBV18; CDR3 DNA: TGTGCCAGCTCACCATTATTCGGGCAGCCGAACACCGGGGAGCTGTTTTTT; CDR3 protein: CASSPLFGQPNTGELFF
clone size: many; J gene: TRBJ2-3; D gene: .; V gene: TRBV7-9; CDR3 DNA: TGTGCCAGCAGCTTAGACGGGAGTGATACGCAGTATTTT; CDR3 protein: CASSLDGSDTQYF
clone size: .; J gene: TRBJ2-7; D gene: .; V gene: TRBV7-7; CDR3 DNA: TGTGCTAGCAGCTTAGGAGGAGACTTCCAGAGTTACGAGCAGTACTTC; CDR3 protein: CASSLGGDFQSYEQYF
clone size: .; J gene: TRBJ2-2; D gene: TRBD2; V gene: TRBV5-1; CDR3 DNA: TGCGCCAGCAGCTTGGGGGTAGCGGGGTACACCGGGGAGCTGTTTTTT; CDR3 protein: CASSLGVAGYTGELFF
clone size: .; J gene: TRBJ2-2; D gene: TRBD1; V gene: TRBV7-6; CDR3 DNA: TGTGCCAGCAGCTCGACAGGGCCCGGGGAGCTGTTTTTT; CDR3 protein: CASSSTGPGELFF
clone size: .; J gene: TRBJ1-6; D gene: .; V gene: TRBV2; CDR3 DNA: TGTGCCAGCAGTGATTCCTTTGTTTTCGGGACCGGCCTATATTCACCCCTCCACTTT; CDR3 protein: CASSDSFVFGTGLYSPLHF
clone size: .; J gene: TRBJ2-2; D gene: TRBD1; V gene: TRBV19; CDR3 DNA: TGTGCCAGCATACAGGGGGCTGGCACCGGGGAGCTGTTTTTT; CDR3 protein: CASIQGAGTGELFF